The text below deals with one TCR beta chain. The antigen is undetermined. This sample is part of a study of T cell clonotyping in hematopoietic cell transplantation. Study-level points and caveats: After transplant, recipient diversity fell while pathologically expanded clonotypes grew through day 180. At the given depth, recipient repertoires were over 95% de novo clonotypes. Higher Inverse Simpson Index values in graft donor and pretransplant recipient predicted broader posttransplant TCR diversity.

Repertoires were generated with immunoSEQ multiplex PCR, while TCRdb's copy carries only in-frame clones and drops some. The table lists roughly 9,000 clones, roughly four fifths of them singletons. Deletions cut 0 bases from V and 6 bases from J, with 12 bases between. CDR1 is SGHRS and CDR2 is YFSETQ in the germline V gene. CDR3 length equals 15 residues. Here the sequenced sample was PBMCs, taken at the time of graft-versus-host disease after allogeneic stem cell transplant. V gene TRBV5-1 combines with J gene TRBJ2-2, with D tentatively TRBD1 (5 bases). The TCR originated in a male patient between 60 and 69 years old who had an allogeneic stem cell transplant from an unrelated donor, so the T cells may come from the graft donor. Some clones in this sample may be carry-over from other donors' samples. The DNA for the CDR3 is TGCGCCAGCAGCTTGGTGGTGGAAGGGGCCGGGGAGCTGTTTTTT. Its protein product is CASSLVVEGAGELFF. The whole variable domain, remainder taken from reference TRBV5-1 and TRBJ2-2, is KAGVTQTPRYLIKTRGQQVTLSCSPISGHRSVSWYQQTPGQGLQFLFEYFSETQRNKGNFPGRFSGRQFSNSRSEMNVSTLELGDSALYLCASSLVVEGAGELFFGEGSRLTVL.